This T cell receptor beta chain was captured by sequencing in a study of T cells in Graves' hyperthyroidism and ophthalmopathy. This clonotype came up many times. The investigators amplified TCR beta CDR3 regions from RNA transcripts. During a first-round RT-PCR of the TCR CDR3, the HTBI primer set was used. In TCRdb, the multiplex PCR reads were re-called with MiXCR into one record per CDR3 protein. Of 400,000 or so distinct CDR3 sequences in the sample, more than 12% are singletons; the top ten hold roughly a fifth. What was sequenced was blood. This TCR derives from a woman aged 25-40 years with Graves' ophthalmopathy.

The DNA of the CDR3 is TGTGCCAGCAGGCACAGGGGGGGGTTAGCGACCACCTACAATGAGCAGTTCTTC. This translates into CASRHRGGLATTYNEQFF. This chain joins TRBV2 and TRBJ2-1; a possible D gene is TRBD1 (8 bases). The germline gives CDR1 SNHLY, CDR2 FYNNEI. This CDR3 spans 18 amino acids. V was cut by 6 bases and J by 2 bases, with 23 bases left in between.